A single sample gave rise to the 5 T cell receptor beta chains below, sequenced in a study of blood T cell dynamics during melanoma immunotherapy. Specified time point: pre-treatment baseline. Clones were read by immunoSEQ multiplex PCR, and TCRdb kept only the in-frame ones, dropping some. The sample lists 4,300 or so clones, approximately 81% occurring once. Material: blood, obtained from a patient treated with checkpoint blockade. All receptors come from a human donor with melanoma.

Here the CDR3 reads CASGDPNGPNTGELFF. The CDR3 region has the DNA TGTGCCAGTGGGGACCCAAATGGCCCGAACACCGGGGAGCTGTTTTTT. The chain joins TRBV19 to TRBJ2-2; D tentatively reads TRBD1 or TRBD2 (5 bases each). The V gene lost 8 bases and the J gene lost 0 bases, with 16 bases spanning the gap. Germline V gene sequence: CDR1 LNHDA, CDR2 SQIVND (reference sequence). This CDR3 is 16 amino acids long.

The chain employs TRBV9 and TRBJ1-2; no definite D call. V was pared by 0 bases and J by 1 base, with 13 bases between. The CDR3 length is 16 residues. Germline V lookup: CDR1 SGDLS, CDR2 YYNGEE. This CDR3 is CASSVGLYGDNYGYTF. The CDR3 nucleotides are TGTGCCAGCAGCGTAGGTCTATATGGGGATAACTATGGCTACACCTTC.

The rearrangement links TRBV30 to TRBJ2-7, with D perhaps TRBD1 or TRBD2 (5 bases each). Germline V gene sequence: CDR1 GTSNPN, CDR2 SVGIG (reference sequence). The CDR3 contains 14 residues. The V gene lost 4 bases and the J gene lost 3 bases, with 16 bases spanning the gap. CDR3: CAWNPGRGDYEQYF. As DNA, the CDR3 is TGTGCCTGGAATCCGGGGAGAGGGGACTACGAGCAGTACTTC.

The chain has TRBV5-4 and TRBJ1-6; no clear D gene. In germline, CDR1 is SGHNT, CDR2 YYREEE (reference sequence). V was clipped by 7 bases and J by 8 bases, with 13 bases between them. The CDR3 runs to 13 residues. CDR3 region: CASRRERDSPLHF. In DNA form, the CDR3 reads TGTGCCAGCCGAAGGGAAAGGGATTCACCCCTCCACTTT.

CDR3 protein: CASSLRGLGNTEAFF. The CDR3 DNA sequence: TGCGCCAGCAGCTTGAGAGGACTTGGGAACACTGAAGCTTTCTTT. The V gene is TRBV5-1, the J gene TRBJ1-1; D call uncertain. In germline, CDR1 is SGHRS, CDR2 YFSETQ. V was shortened by 1 base and J by 1 base, with 11 bases between the two germline ends. This CDR3 contains 15 residues.